The present T cell receptor (beta chain) was sequenced within a study of T-cell reconstitution after alpha-beta-depleted transplantation in children. V shed 6 bases and J shed 5 bases, with 14 bases lying between them. This CDR3 spans 14 amino acids. The germline CDR1 and CDR2 sequences are MDHEN and SYDVKM. Using unique molecular identifiers, the investigators prepared the TCRbeta library. Via MiXCR, TCRdb re-called the PCR reads, giving one row per CDR3 protein. Of approximately 340,000 distinct CDR3 sequences listed, 10% were seen once; the top ten hold 2% to 2.5%. This clonotype was observed a few times.

Here the sequenced sample was PBMCs from the stem cell graft donor, taken from the stem cell graft. The V call is TRBV28, the J call TRBJ1-5; D call uncertain. The receptor's source is a human donor who donated a stem cell graft to a child with acute lymphoblastic leukemia. The CDR3 DNA reads TGTGCCAGCAGGGCCCGGCAGGCCTATCAGCCCCAGCATTTT. Translated: CASRARQAYQPQHF.